Here is one TCR beta chain with its context. Its antigen is unknown. A much larger clone differs from this one at a single base, so this may be a read error. The time point is: persistent/refractory GD, antithyroid drugs over 5 years with positive TRAb. The authors made the TCR library using RNA they extracted from PBMCs. This sample was taken from a study of regulatory T cells in long-lasting Graves disease. About the research overall: Persistent cases took antithyroid drugs over 5 years and stayed TSH receptor antibody positive. Regarding the study as a whole: Reduced TCR diversity was observed in persistent Graves' patients versus newly diagnosed patients. Persistent disease exhibited a predilection for TRBV28, TRBJ1-2 and TRBJ2-5.

Assembly of TCR beta libraries relied on iRepertoire HTBI primers together with Arm-PCR of CDR3 regions. Per the study methods: Identification of gene segments yielded more than 55 TRBV and 14 TRBJ across samples. TCRdb passed the multiplex PCR reads through MiXCR, listing each CDR3 protein once. It is TCRdb's table, rather than the study itself, that gives the V and J calls and clone size. Seen here are 350,000 to 500,000 distinct CDR3 sequences, 21% observed once, and the top ten hold 13% to 15%. The length of the CDR3 is 16 residues. From germline, CDR1 is SGHAT and CDR2 FQNNGV. V was pared by 0 bases and J by 7 bases, with 9 bases of the junction left unmatched.

The sample here was peripheral blood mononuclear cells (PBMCs), taken when the disease was refractory, from a patient treated with antithyroid drugs. The V and J genes are TRBV11-2 and TRBJ2-5; 9 bases are shared with TRBD2. The receptor's source is a female donor with Graves disease. CDR3: CASSLEAGGPMGTQYF. CDR3 DNA sequence: TGTGCCAGCAGCTTAGAGGCGGGAGGGCCGATGGGGACCCAGTACTTC.